This entry describes one TCR beta chain. In the source study's methods: Cell counts per sample came from amplifying reference gene primers. Sequencing was performed with immunoSEQ multiplex PCR; in TCRdb, only in-frame clones are kept and a portion is missing. V, J and clone size are those of that table, while D and trimming were read from the DNA. The sample has 180,000 or so clones, approximately 83% seen once; the top ten hold roughly 9.7%. This record belongs to a study of blood T cell repertoires in COVID-19. Across the study: Sample material is recorded as cDNA or gDNA derived from T cells, B-cell-depleted T cells, or PBMCs.

There are 17 residues in the CDR3. The J segment lost 4 bases and the V segment lost 3 bases, leaving 10 bases of the junction unmatched. Looked up from germline, CDR1 is MGHRA and CDR2 is YSYEKL. The origin of this receptor is a human donor with active or convalescent COVID-19. The donor label of this sample is uncertain. The sample taken for sequencing was peripheral blood. The chain links TRBV4-1 to TRBJ2-1; 9 positions agree with TRBD2. CDR3 amino acids: CASSQLGAGGQYNEQFF. CDR3 in DNA: TGCGCCAGCAGCCAGCTGGGGGCGGGAGGGCAATACAATGAGCAGTTCTTC.